The clone carrying this TCR beta chain was detected only a few times. Clones were sequenced by immunoSEQ multiplex PCR, and TCRdb holds only the in-frame ones, with some missing. The sample gives around 25,000 clones, roughly 43% of which show up once; 0.66% is in the top ten. This entry is derived from a study of graft-versus-host responses after intestinal transplantation. For the study at large: Each patient got anti-thymocyte globulin induction, then tacrolimus and steroids for around three years. Regarding the study as a whole: Circulating GvH clone levels at their peak were associated with HvG declines (early post-transplant). Among recipient marrow samples, GvH clones were found; some appeared first in ileum or blood.

The clonotype was recovered from a human patient who received an intestinal transplant. The specimen comprised alloreactive CD4+ T cells from a mixed lymphocyte reaction culture, sampled before intestinal transplant. As to subset: CFSE-low proliferating T cells sorted from roughly six-day pre-transplant mixed lymphocyte reaction (GvH or HvG direction).

CDR3 amino acids: CASSQGASAIAGANVLTF. The CDR3 DNA follows: TGCGCCAGCAGCCAAGGGGCTTCCGCCATTGCTGGGGCCAACGTCCTGACTTTC. This chain uses TRBV4-3 with TRBJ2-6; no clear D gene. The CDR3 contains 18 residues. Between the trimmed V and J ends, which lost 1 base and 2 bases, there was a span of 15 bases. From germline, CDR1 is LGHNA and CDR2 YSLEER.